This TCR beta chain was identified in a study of T and B cells in COVID-19 patients. Study at large: Of about 19 active-infection patients, 12 were critically ill with mechanical ventilation or extracorporeal membrane oxygenation.

Each TRB amplification used 250-500 ng of genomic DNA from blood. This clonotype was observed a handful of times. Germline-derived CDR1 and CDR2 are LNHDA and SQIVND (reference sequence). V was pared by 2 bases and J by 1 base, with 8 bases between. The length of the CDR3 is 14 residues. Multiplex PCR with BIOMED2 TRB-A/B primer pools amplified TRB rearrangements. TCRdb ran MiXCR on the multiplex PCR reads and lists one entry per CDR3 protein. Here the sample spans some 13,000 distinct CDR3 sequences, about 25% being singletons. Source material: blood. The TCR originated in a human donor who had recovered from COVID-19. V usage is TRBV19 and J usage is TRBJ1-1; D may be TRBD1 (5 bases). CDR3 residues: CASSIQGSNTEAFF. For the CDR3, the DNA is TGTGCCAGTAGTATACAGGGTTCGAACACTGAAGCTTTCTTT.